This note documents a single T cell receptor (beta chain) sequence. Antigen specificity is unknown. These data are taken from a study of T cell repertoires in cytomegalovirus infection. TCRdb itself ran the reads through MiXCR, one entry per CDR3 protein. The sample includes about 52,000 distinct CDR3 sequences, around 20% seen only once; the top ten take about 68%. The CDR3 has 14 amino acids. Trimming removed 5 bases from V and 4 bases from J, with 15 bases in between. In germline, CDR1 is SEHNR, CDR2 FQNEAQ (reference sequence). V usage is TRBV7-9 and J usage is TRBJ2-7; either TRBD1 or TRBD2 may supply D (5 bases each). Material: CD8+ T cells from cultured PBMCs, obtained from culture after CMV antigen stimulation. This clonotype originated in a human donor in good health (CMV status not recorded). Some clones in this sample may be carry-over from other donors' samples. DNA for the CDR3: TGTGCCAGCAGCGTCCGGGACGTCGGTTACGAGCAGTACTTC. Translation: CASSVRDVGYEQYF.